The sequence of this T cell receptor beta chain was determined in a study of blood T cell repertoires in COVID-19. Study background: There were acute and convalescent COVID-19 samples, and they came from the United States, Italy and Spain. T cells, B-cell-depleted T cells, or PBMCs supplied cDNA or gDNA.

Trimming stripped 5 bases from V and 1 base from J, with 15 bases between. The CDR3 contains 16 residues. Germline loops: CDR1 MNHEY, CDR2 SMNVEV (reference sequence). Assay: immunoSEQ multiplex PCR; the TCRdb copy retains only in-frame clones and omits some. The sample records under 250,000 clones, roughly 84% being singletons. This clone has only a few counts. Sequenced input: peripheral blood. The clonotype was recovered from a woman in her 40s who had recovered from COVID-19. This chain uses TRBV27 with TRBJ1-3; D is perhaps TRBD1 (6 bases). The CDR3 bases are TGTGCCAGCAGTCCCAAACACAGGGTTTCTGGAAACACCATATATTTT. It translates to CASSPKHRVSGNTIYF.